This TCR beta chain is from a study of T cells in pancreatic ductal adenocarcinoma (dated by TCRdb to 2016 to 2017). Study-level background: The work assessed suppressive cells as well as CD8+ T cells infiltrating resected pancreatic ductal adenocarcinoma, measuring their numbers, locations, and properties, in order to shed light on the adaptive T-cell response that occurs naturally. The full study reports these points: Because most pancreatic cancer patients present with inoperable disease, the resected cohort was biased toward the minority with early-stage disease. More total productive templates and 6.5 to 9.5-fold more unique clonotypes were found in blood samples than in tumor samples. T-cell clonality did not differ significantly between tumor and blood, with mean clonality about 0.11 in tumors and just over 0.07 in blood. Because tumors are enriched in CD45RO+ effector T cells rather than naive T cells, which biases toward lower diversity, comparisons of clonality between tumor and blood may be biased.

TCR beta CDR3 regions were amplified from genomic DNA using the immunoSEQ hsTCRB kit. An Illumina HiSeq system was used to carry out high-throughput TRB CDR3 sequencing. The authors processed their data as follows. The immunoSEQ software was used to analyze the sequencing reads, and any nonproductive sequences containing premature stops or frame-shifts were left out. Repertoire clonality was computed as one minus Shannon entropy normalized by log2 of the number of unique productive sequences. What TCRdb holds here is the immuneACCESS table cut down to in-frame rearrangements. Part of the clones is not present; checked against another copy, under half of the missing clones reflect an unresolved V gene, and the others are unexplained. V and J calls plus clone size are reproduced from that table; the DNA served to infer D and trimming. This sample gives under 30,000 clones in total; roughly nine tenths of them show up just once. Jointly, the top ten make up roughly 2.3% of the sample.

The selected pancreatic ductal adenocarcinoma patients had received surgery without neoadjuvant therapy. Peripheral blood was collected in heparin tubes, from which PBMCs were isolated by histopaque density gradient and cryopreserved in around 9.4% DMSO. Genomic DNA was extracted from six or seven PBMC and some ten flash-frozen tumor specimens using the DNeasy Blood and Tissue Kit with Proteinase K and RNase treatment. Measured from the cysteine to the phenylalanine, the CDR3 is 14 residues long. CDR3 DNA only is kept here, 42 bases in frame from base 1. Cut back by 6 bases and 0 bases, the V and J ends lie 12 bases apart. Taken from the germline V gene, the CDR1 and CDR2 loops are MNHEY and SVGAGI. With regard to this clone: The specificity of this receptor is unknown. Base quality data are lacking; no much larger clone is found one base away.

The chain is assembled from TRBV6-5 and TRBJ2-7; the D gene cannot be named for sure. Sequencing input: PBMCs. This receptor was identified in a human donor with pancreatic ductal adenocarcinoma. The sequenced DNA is TGTGCCAGCAGCCCATTTGGGTACTCCTACGAGCAGTACTTC. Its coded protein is CASSPFGYSYEQYF.